What follows are 8 T cell receptor beta chains derived from one specimen sequenced in a study of cytomegalovirus exposure and HLA in healthy donors (dated by TCRdb to 2015 to 2018). Libraries were made using the immunoSEQ multiplex PCR assay. For the multiplex PCR, a mixture combining 60 forward primers for TCR Vbeta segments and 13 reverse primers for TCR Jbeta segments was used. This is the immuneACCESS table as TCRdb keeps it, with only in-frame sequences that have V and J called. A part of the clones is gone; compared with another copy, unresolved V genes explain less than half, and the rest is unexplained. The sample table records about 140,000 clones; under 70% of these occur just once. The ten largest make up less than 11% of the sample. The sample comprised PBMCs. The receptor source for this set is a man aged 25 to 40 in good health and CMV-seropositive.

The J gene is TRBJ2-3, the V gene TRBV5-1; possible D gene TRBD1, 5 bases. The CDR3 has 13 residues. Germline-derived CDR1 and CDR2 are SGHRS and YFSETQ. V was cut by 2 bases and J by 2 bases, with 6 bases left in between. The CDR3 DNA reads as TGCGCCAGCAGCTTACAGGACACAGATACGCAGTATTTT. Protein product: CASSLQDTDTQYF.

The gene calls are TRBV7-8 and TRBJ1-2; 8 bases are shared with TRBD1. The ends lost 3 bases at V and 8 bases at J; junction bases unmatched: 8. The CDR3 spans 14 residues. Germline assignment: CDR1 SGHVS and CDR2 FQNEAQ. The DNA for the CDR3 is TGTGCCAGCAGCTTTTTCCTCAGGGGGCAAGGCTACACCTTC. Residues: CASSFFLRGQGYTF. Combining the CDR3 with reference TRBV7-8 and TRBJ1-2 gives the whole variable domain GAGVSQSPRYKVAKRGQDVALRCDPISGHVSLFWYQQALGQGPEFLTYFQNEAQLDKSGLPSDRFFAERPEGSVSTLKIQRTQQEDSAVYLCASSFFLRGQGYTFGSGTRLTVV.

This clone was seen a handful of times. V usage is TRBV7-8 and J usage is TRBJ1-2, with D uncertain. V was trimmed by 0 bases and J by 4 bases, leaving 12 bases between them. Germline assignment: CDR1 SGHVS and CDR2 FQNEAQ. The CDR3 runs to 15 residues. Here the CDR3 DNA reads TGTGCCAGCAGCTTAGCGATGGCGGGTGGCTATGGCTACACCTTC. Protein product: CASSLAMAGGYGYTF.

The chain uses TRBV2 and TRBJ2-5; the match to TRBD2 covers 11 bases. V lost 10 bases and J lost 5; bases outside the gene matches: 12. The CDR3 is 15 amino acids. Germline V lookup: CDR1 SNHLY, CDR2 FYNNEI. The CDR3 DNA reads TGTGCCACCGGGGGTAGCGGGAGGGCCTTTGAGACCCAGTACTTC. Translating it yields CATGGSGRAFETQYF. The full variable domain, with the rest looked up from reference TRBV2 and TRBJ2-5, is EPEVTQTPSHQVTQMGQEVILRCVPISNHLYFYWYRQILGQKVEFLVSFYNNEISEKSEIFDDQFSVERPDGSNFTLKIRSTKLEDSAMYFCATGGSGRAFETQYFGPGTRLLVL.

The chain couples TRBV18 to TRBJ2-1; 8 bases fit TRBD1. CDR1 is KGHSH and CDR2 is LQKENI in the germline V gene. J gave up 5 bases and V 3 bases, and 6 bases lay outside the gene matches. The CDR3 spans 15 residues. CDR3 DNA sequence: TGTGCCAGCTCACCCGGGACAGGACCAAACAATGAGCAGTTCTTC. As protein: CASSPGTGPNNEQFF.

This chain links TRBV2 with TRBJ1-2; perhaps TRBD1 as D (6 bases). This CDR3 has 15 residues. V dropped 8 bases and J dropped 0 bases, with 16 bases sitting between them. The germline V gene encodes CDR1 SNHLY and CDR2 FYNNEI. The CDR3: CASPNGQPANYGYTF. In nucleotides, the CDR3 is TGTGCCAGCCCCAATGGACAGCCCGCTAACTATGGCTACACCTTC. The full variable domain, its missing parts supplied by reference TRBV2 and TRBJ1-2, is EPEVTQTPSHQVTQMGQEVILRCVPISNHLYFYWYRQILGQKVEFLVSFYNNEISEKSEIFDDQFSVERPDGSNFTLKIRSTKLEDSAMYFCASPNGQPANYGYTFGSGTRLTVV.

The table lists this clone with a count of one. The gene calls are TRBV28 and TRBJ2-7; TRBD1 is a possible D gene (6 bases). This CDR3 is 14 amino acids long. V was pared by 5 bases and J by 3 bases, with 14 bases between. Per germline, CDR1 MDHEN and CDR2 SYDVKM. The CDR3 is CASSATTGHYEQYF. The DNA of the CDR3 is TGTGCCAGCAGTGCAACCACAGGGCACTACGAGCAGTACTTC. Based on the CDR3 plus reference TRBV28 and TRBJ2-7, the full variable domain is DVKVTQSSRYLVKRTGEKVFLECVQDMDHENMFWYRQDPGLGLRLIYFSYDVKMKEKGDIPEGYSVSREKKERFSLILESASTNQTSMYLCASSATTGHYEQYFGPGTRLTVT.

In regard to this clone: The conserved closing phenylalanine or tryptophan is absent in this CDR3, likely reflecting a read error. V gene TRBV7-7 combines with J gene TRBJ1-2; D unresolved. Germline loops: CDR1 SSHAT, CDR2 FNYEAQ (reference sequence). Trimming stripped 4 bases from V and 5 bases from J, with 17 bases between. The length of the CDR3 is 15 residues. CDR3 DNA sequence: TGTGCCAGCAGCTCACCGGAGACGCGACCTTATGGCTACACCGTC. Residues: CASSSPETRPYGYTV.